These 32 T cell receptor beta chains came from one sample sequenced in a study of response to subunit inactivated influenza vaccine. Via MiXCR, TCRdb re-called the RT-PCR reads, giving one row per CDR3 protein. The sample consists of hundreds of thousands of distinct CDR3 sequences, about 15% of them appearing once. Here the sequenced sample was PBMCs from blood, taken about 14 days before vaccination. Receptor source: a man aged 45-60 years who received an inactivated influenza vaccine.

The V call is TRBV5-6, the J call TRBJ2-7, with 9 bases matching TRBD2. V lost 0 bases to trimming and J lost 4 bases; unmatched junction nucleotides: 5. The germline CDR1 and CDR2 sequences are SGHDT and YYEEEE. The CDR3 has 15 residues. This CDR3 is CASSLGRREGYEQYF. DNA for the CDR3: TGTGCCAGCAGCTTGGGAAGGCGGGAGGGGTACGAGCAGTACTTC.

This clonotype was recorded many times. This chain links TRBV5-5 with TRBJ1-5; the match to TRBD1 covers 11 bases. The V gene end was trimmed by 0 bases and the J gene end by 4 bases; junction bases not matched to a gene: 6. The CDR3 is 17 amino acids. Germline V gene sequence: CDR1 SGHKS, CDR2 YYEKEE (reference sequence). In DNA, the CDR3 is TGTGCCAGCAGCTTGGGGGCCCGGGACAGGGGGAATCAGCCCCAGCATTTT. It yields the protein CASSLGARDRGNQPQHF.

This clonotype was counted ten times or more. This sequence joins TRBV20-1 and TRBJ2-3; 7 nucleotides match TRBD2. The germline CDR1 and CDR2 sequences are DFQATT and SNEGSKA (reference sequence). CDR3 length: 13 amino acids. The CDR3 DNA follows: TGCAGGGGGTATAGCGGGAGCACAGATACGCAGTATTTT. It encodes CRGYSGSTDTQYF.

The chain carries TRBV3-1 and TRBJ1-4, with 8 bases aligning to TRBD1. V shed 1 base, J shed 5 bases, and the junction held 3 bases outside the gene matches. The CDR3 length is 15 residues. The germline gives CDR1 LGHDT, CDR2 YNNKEL (reference sequence). In DNA, the CDR3 is TGTGCCAGCAGCCAAGGGACAGGGAGGAATGAAAAACTGTTTTTT. This sequence encodes CASSQGTGRNEKLFF.

The CDR3 region is CASSPPSDPDGELFF. The CDR3 region has the DNA TGTGCCAGCAGCCCGCCCTCTGACCCGGATGGGGAGCTGTTTTTT. The chain carries TRBV9 and TRBJ2-2; D is unresolved. This CDR3 is 15 amino acids long. Germline V gives CDR1 SGDLS, CDR2 YYNGEE. V lost 4 bases to trimming and J lost 8 bases, with 18 bases between them. Full variable domain (missing parts from reference TRBV9 and TRBJ2-2): DSGVTQTPKHLITATGQRVTLRCSPRSGDLSVYWYQQSLDQGLQFLIQYYNGEERAKGNILERFSAQQFPDLHSELNLSSLELGDSALYFCASSPPSDPDGELFFGEGSRLTVL.

The chain has TRBV6-2 or TRBV6-3 and TRBJ2-7; weak D call: TRBD1 (5 bases). There are 13 residues in the CDR3. Germline lookup yields CDR1 MNHEY and CDR2 SVGEGT. With 7 bases removed from V and 2 bases from J, the gap between germline ends came to 12 bases. This CDR3 reads CASKLRETYEQYF. In DNA, the CDR3 is TGTGCCAGCAAACTCAGGGAAACCTACGAGCAGTACTTC.

This clonotype has just a few counts. The J gene is TRBJ2-3, the V gene TRBV29-1, with 15 bases identical to TRBD2. From germline, CDR1 is SQVTM and CDR2 ANQGSEA. J was trimmed by 3 bases and V by 1 base; bases with no gene match: 5. The CDR3 has 17 amino acids. CDR3: CSVEGGLAGGGTDTQYF. The CDR3 DNA is TGCAGCGTTGAAGGGGGACTAGCGGGAGGCGGTACAGATACGCAGTATTTT.

This clonotype has ten or more counts. CDR3 DNA: TGTGCCAGCAGCCCCTACGGTCGGGGCCTGAGCGCAGATACGCAGTATTTT. It is translated as CASSPYGRGLSADTQYF. The rearrangement links TRBV4-2 to TRBJ2-3, with D perhaps matching TRBD1 or TRBD2 (5 bases each). CDR3 size: 17 residues. Germline CDR1 is LGHNA and CDR2 is YNFKEQ. V lost 4 bases to trimming and J lost 4 bases, with 21 bases between them.

This clonotype came up a few times. V is TRBV5-1 and J is TRBJ2-5, with TRBD2 matching 11 bases. There are 15 residues in the CDR3. Losses at the gene ends were 3 bases for V and 5 bases for J; bases not matched to a gene: 6. Germline CDR1 SGHRS, CDR2 YFSETQ. Here the CDR3 DNA reads TGCGCCAGCAGCTCTAGCGGGGGGACTGGGGAGACCCAGTACTTC. It codes for CASSSSGGTGETQYF.

This clonotype came up a few times. The chain combines TRBV5-5 with TRBJ2-1; a possible D gene is TRBD2 (6 bases). The CDR3 loop spans 15 amino acids. Germline V gene lookup returns CDR1 SGHKS and CDR2 YYEKEE (reference sequence). The V and J ends lost 1 base and 7 bases respectively, with 15 bases between them. DNA of the CDR3: TGTGCCAGCAGCTTGACGGCGGGGTTACCAAATGAGCAGTTCTTC. Its translation: CASSLTAGLPNEQFF.

The chain joins TRBV20-1 to TRBJ1-1; 7 positions match TRBD1. The CDR3 runs 13 residues. Trimming at V came to 5 bases and at J to 4 bases, leaving 7 bases not matched to a gene. CDR1 DFQATT and CDR2 SNEGSKA come from the germline V gene (reference sequence). The CDR3 region has the DNA TGCAGTGCTCAACCGACAGGGTCCACTGAAGCTTTCTTT. It is translated as CSAQPTGSTEAFF.

The J gene is TRBJ2-1, the V gene TRBV20-1, with D maybe TRBD2 (6 bases). The CDR3 consists of 15 residues. Per germline, CDR1 DFQATT and CDR2 SNEGSKA (reference sequence). Trimming shortened V by 7 bases and J by 4 bases, and 20 bases separated the two germline ends. As DNA, the CDR3 is TGCAGTGTTTCCTCCGGGACTGAAGCGTACAATGAGCAGTTCTTC. Encoded protein: CSVSSGTEAYNEQFF.

The chain joins TRBV27 to TRBJ2-5, with D perhaps matching TRBD2 (7 bases). CDR3 length: 13 amino acids. Germline loops: CDR1 MNHEY, CDR2 SMNVEV (reference sequence). V lost 4 bases to trimming and J lost 3 bases, with 9 bases between them. CDR3 sequence: CASSWGGKETQYF. The CDR3 DNA reads as TGTGCCAGCAGTTGGGGGGGCAAAGAGACCCAGTACTTC.

This chain connects TRBV6-1 to TRBJ1-1; D gene ambiguous. Deletions cut 3 bases from V and 1 base from J, with 6 bases between. From germline, CDR1 is MNHNS and CDR2 SASEGT. This CDR3 comprises 13 residues. CDR3 loop: CASSDPPNTEAFF. The CDR3 nucleotides are TGTGCCAGCAGTGATCCGCCGAACACTGAAGCTTTCTTT.

A remark on this clonotype: Mismatch with germline at one junction end may stem from a read error. V is TRBV23-1 and J is TRBJ2-2, with 11 bases matching TRBD1. TRBV23-1 counts as an open reading frame of uncertain function. The CDR3 is 19 amino acids. The CDR3 nucleotides are TGCGCCAGTAGTCAATCCATAGGACAGGGGGCGCGAAGCACCGGGGAGCTGTTTTTT. Translating it yields CASSQSIGQGARSTGELFF.

This clonotype showed up just a few times. This chain links TRBV15 with TRBJ2-5, with 8 bases identical to TRBD1. This CDR3 is 16 amino acids long. CDR1 and CDR2 (germline): LNHNV, YYDKDF (reference sequence). V shed 1 base, J shed 4 bases, and the junction held 8 bases outside the gene matches. CDR3 region: CATSRGPGQEGETQYF. DNA for the CDR3: TGTGCCACCAGCAGAGGTCCGGGACAGGAGGGAGAGACCCAGTACTTC. Combining the CDR3 with reference TRBV15 and TRBJ2-5 gives the whole variable domain DAMVIQNPRYQVTQFGKPVTLSCSQTLNHNVMYWYQQKSSQAPKLLFHYYDKDFNNEADTPDNFQSRRPNTSFCFLDIRSPGLGDTAMYLCATSRGPGQEGETQYFGPGTRLLVL.

This rearrangement joins TRBV7-8 to TRBJ1-6; D possibly corresponds to TRBD1 (6 bases). The germline gives CDR1 SGHVS, CDR2 FQNEAQ. This CDR3 contains 15 residues. The V end lost 4 bases, the J end lost 3 bases, and 10 bases lay between the germline ends. The CDR3 DNA sequence: TGTGCCAGCAGCTGGGAGACAGGCTATAATTCACCCCTCCACTTT. It codes for CASSWETGYNSPLHF.

This clonotype appeared a few times. The chain joins TRBV19 to TRBJ1-5; TRBD1 aligns across 9 bases. This CDR3 is 19 amino acids long. The junction had 13 bases not matched to a gene; V was cut back by 4 bases and J by 0 bases. Germline CDR1 is LNHDA and CDR2 is SQIVND (reference sequence). The CDR3 DNA reads TGTGCCAGTAGTAGAAATTCCGGGACAGGGACCTATAGCAATCAGCCCCAGCATTTT. Translation: CASSRNSGTGTYSNQPQHF.

The sample holds a few counts of this clonotype. The V gene is TRBV12-3 or TRBV12-4, the J gene TRBJ2-7; 9 bases are a match to TRBD2. Trimming at V came to 6 bases and at J to 1 base, leaving 7 bases not matched to a gene. The CDR3 sequence is 15 residues long. CDR3 nucleotides: TGTGCCAGCAGCGTTAGCGGGGGCCTTTCCTACGAGCAGTACTTC. As protein: CASSVSGGLSYEQYF.

This chain links TRBV19 with TRBJ2-2; 8 bases match TRBD1. The CDR3 totals 15 residues. The germline gives CDR1 LNHDA, CDR2 SQIVND (reference sequence). V lost 10 bases, J lost 7 bases, and 14 bases stayed unmatched. CDR3 residues: CATRSRTGRGGELFF. CDR3 DNA: TGTGCCACCAGATCTCGGACAGGGCGGGGCGGGGAGCTGTTTTTT.

This chain links TRBV6-5 with TRBJ1-4; D uncertain. The CDR3 sequence is 14 residues long. The germline V gene encodes CDR1 MNHEY and CDR2 SVGAGI. The V gene lost 1 base and the J gene lost 7 bases, with 10 bases spanning the gap. CDR3 coding DNA: TGTGCCAGCAGTTACTACAGCGACCCTGAAAAACTGTTTTTT. This codes for CASSYYSDPEKLFF.

The J gene is TRBJ2-5, the V gene TRBV10-3; D is possibly TRBD2 (5 bases). V gave up 4 bases and J gave up 5 bases, with 26 bases separating them. CDR1 is ENHRY, CDR2 SYGVKD, per germline. The CDR3 is 18 residues long. For the CDR3, the DNA is TGTGCCATCAGTGGGGGAGTCATAAGGACGAGGCCCTACGAGACCCAGTACTTC. Protein sequence: CAISGGVIRTRPYETQYF.

The CDR3 loop is CASSLVGSHEQYF. The CDR3 bases are TGTGCCAGCAGCCTAGTGGGTAGCCACGAGCAGTACTTC. The chain couples TRBV5-6 to TRBJ2-7; D remains unclear. The V and J ends lost 4 bases and 5 bases respectively, with 13 bases between them. The CDR3 runs 13 residues. The germline CDR1 and CDR2 sequences are SGHDT and YYEEEE.

This chain joins TRBV4-3 and TRBJ2-7; tentative D call: TRBD2 (6 bases). Germline CDR1 LGHNA, CDR2 YSLEER. CDR3 length: 14 residues. Trimming shortened V by 0 bases and J by 3 bases, and 9 bases separated the two germline ends. The CDR3 region is CASSQDFGGYEQYF. In nucleotides, the CDR3 is TGCGCCAGCAGCCAAGATTTCGGGGGCTACGAGCAGTACTTC.

This clonotype has a handful of counts. V and J are TRBV12-3 or TRBV12-4 and TRBJ2-5, with D perhaps assigned TRBD1 or TRBD2 (5 bases each). Trimming stripped 5 bases from V and 4 bases from J, with 11 bases between. This CDR3 spans 13 amino acids. As DNA, the CDR3 is TGTGCCAGCAGTAATGGGACCGGAGAGACCCAGTACTTC. Residues: CASSNGTGETQYF.

In its sample, this clonotype was seen a few times. The chain has TRBV30 and TRBJ1-2; a possible D gene is TRBD1 (5 bases). The CDR3 runs to 12 residues. Trimming pared 0 bases from V and 6 bases from J, leaving 8 bases between. CDR1 and CDR2 (germline): GTSNPN, SVGIG (reference sequence). The CDR3 DNA sequence: TGTGCCTGGAGTGTGATGGGGGATGGCTACACCTTC. Its translation is CAWSVMGDGYTF.

There are a few counts of this clonotype. The J gene is TRBJ1-5, the V gene TRBV12-3 or TRBV12-4; 10 bases agree with TRBD1. With 5 bases clipped from V and 0 bases from J, the junction kept 7 bases outside the gene matches. The CDR3 is made up of 17 amino acids. The CDR3, as DNA: TGTGCCAGCAGTCAGACAGGGGGCCAAACTAGCAATCAGCCCCAGCATTTT. As protein: CASSQTGGQTSNQPQHF.

The chain has TRBV15 and TRBJ2-3; D remains unclear. Between the trimmed V and J ends, which lost 0 bases and 0 bases, there was a span of 10 bases. CDR3 length equals 16 residues. Germline V gene sequence: CDR1 LNHNV, CDR2 YYDKDF (reference sequence). The CDR3 region has the DNA TGTGCCACCAGCAGAGAGAATATAGGTAGCACAGATACGCAGTATTTT. This sequence encodes CATSRENIGSTDTQYF.

This clonotype was seen a few times. This sequence joins TRBV20-1 and TRBJ2-3; D not resolved. CDR3 length: 12 amino acids. V was pared by 1 base and J by 5 bases, with 7 bases between. Germline values: CDR1 DFQATT, CDR2 SNEGSKA (reference sequence). The CDR3 DNA is TGCAGTGCTAGAGGATCAAAAGATACGCAGTATTTT. It yields the protein CSARGSKDTQYF.

The rearrangement uses TRBV6-5 and TRBJ2-3; 9 bases line up with TRBD1. Looked up from germline, CDR1 is MNHEY and CDR2 is SVGAGI. With V trimmed by 4 bases and J by 3 bases, 8 bases remained unmatched. The length of the CDR3 is 16 residues. The CDR3 reads CASSSSTGGGTDTQYF. CDR3 nucleotide sequence: TGTGCCAGCAGTTCCTCGACAGGGGGAGGAACAGATACGCAGTATTTT.

This clonotype turned up a few times. V is TRBV7-9 and J is TRBJ2-7, with 12 bases matching TRBD2. Per germline, CDR1 SEHNR and CDR2 FQNEAQ (reference sequence). The trim removed 6 bases at V and 3 bases at J, leaving 9 bases unmatched. The CDR3 runs 16 residues. The CDR3 nucleotides read TGTGCCAGCAGGCGACTAGCGGGAGATGATAACTACGAGCAGTACTTC. Translating it yields CASRRLAGDDNYEQYF.

The table lists this clonotype with a few counts. The chain couples TRBV28 to TRBJ1-2; no reliable D call. Trimming took 3 bases from V and 1 from J, leaving 3 bases between them. CDR1 MDHEN and CDR2 SYDVKM come from the germline V gene. The length of the CDR3 is 12 residues. This chain's CDR3 is CASSFLNYGYTF. The CDR3 DNA sequence: TGTGCCAGCAGTTTCCTTAACTATGGCTACACCTTC.